The rows below give T cell receptor beta chains drawn from one sample of a study of blood T cell repertoires in COVID-19. Assay used: immunoSEQ multiplex PCR; TCRdb lists only in-frame clones, some missing. The repertoire holds more than 200,000 clones, with 85% to 90% as singletons. Input material: peripheral blood. The receptors stem from a man older than 75 with acute or convalescent COVID-19. The CDR3 runs from the conserved cysteine through the conserved F or W. The order of the fields is clone size, J gene, V gene, D gene, CDR3 DNA, CDR3 protein. D genes are given only for firm matches. Only some rows state a clone size, as once, few, many or a class for expanded clones.

abundance: -
j_gene: TRBJ2-5
v_gene: TRBV2
d_gene: -
CDR3nt: TGTGCCAGCAGTGATAGTCGGACAGTCCAAGAGACCCAGTACTTC
CDR3aa: CASSDSRTVQETQYF

abundance: -
j_gene: TRBJ2-7
v_gene: TRBV27
d_gene: -
CDR3nt: TGTGCCAGCAGTTTATCGTTCACAGACAACTACGAGCAGTACTTC
CDR3aa: CASSLSFTDNYEQYF

abundance: -
j_gene: TRBJ1-3
v_gene: TRBV18
d_gene: -
CDR3nt: TGTGCCAGCTCACCACCGGCGGACTCTGGAAACACCATATATTTT
CDR3aa: CASSPPADSGNTIYF

abundance: -
j_gene: TRBJ2-3
v_gene: TRBV7-9
d_gene: TRBD1
CDR3nt: TGTGCCAGCAGCTTAGGTGGACAGGGGGCATCGGATACGCAGTATTTT
CDR3aa: CASSLGGQGASDTQYF

abundance: -
j_gene: TRBJ1-4
v_gene: TRBV2
d_gene: TRBD1
CDR3nt: TGTGCCAGCAGTGAGATACAGGGGGCGGGTGAAAAACTGTTTTTT
CDR3aa: CASSEIQGAGEKLFF

abundance: -
j_gene: TRBJ2-2
v_gene: TRBV11-3
d_gene: TRBD2
CDR3nt: TGTGCCAGCAGCTTTACTAGCGGGAGGGGGAACACCGGGGAGCTGTTTTTT
CDR3aa: CASSFTSGRGNTGELFF

abundance: -
j_gene: TRBJ2-1
v_gene: TRBV6-1
d_gene: TRBD2
CDR3nt: TGTGCCAGCAGTGAAGGCGGGGGGGATTGGAATGAGCAGTTCTTC
CDR3aa: CASSEGGGDWNEQFF

abundance: -
j_gene: TRBJ2-5
v_gene: TRBV13
d_gene: TRBD2
CDR3nt: TGTGCCAGCAGCTTAGGACTAGCGGAAGAGACCCAGTACTTC
CDR3aa: CASSLGLAEETQYF

abundance: -
j_gene: TRBJ1-1
v_gene: TRBV7-3
d_gene: -
CDR3nt: TGTGCCAGCAGTTGGACAATTAACACTGAAGCTTTCTTT
CDR3aa: CASSWTINTEAFF

abundance: -
j_gene: TRBJ1-1
v_gene: TRBV19
d_gene: TRBD1
CDR3nt: TGTGCCAGTAGTATCAGTCACAGGGGGAACACTGAAGCTTTCTTT
CDR3aa: CASSISHRGNTEAFF

abundance: -
j_gene: TRBJ1-2
v_gene: TRBV7-8
d_gene: TRBD1
CDR3nt: TGTGCCAGCAGCTTAGTCGACAGGGGTAGCTATGGCTACACCTTC
CDR3aa: CASSLVDRGSYGYTF

abundance: -
j_gene: TRBJ1-1
v_gene: TRBV4-1
d_gene: -
CDR3nt: TGCGCCAGCAGCCAAGATGAAGTTCCGGGAGAAGCTTTCTTT
CDR3aa: CASSQDEVPGEAFF

abundance: -
j_gene: TRBJ2-1
v_gene: TRBV29-1
d_gene: -
CDR3nt: TGCAGCGTTGTTACAGACCCTTACAATGAGCAGTTCTTC
CDR3aa: CSVVTDPYNEQFF

abundance: -
j_gene: TRBJ2-1
v_gene: TRBV2
d_gene: -
CDR3nt: TGTGCCAGCAGTTACCAGGGTTCCAGCAATGAGCAGTTCTTC
CDR3aa: CASSYQGSSNEQFF

abundance: -
j_gene: TRBJ2-3
v_gene: TRBV5-1
d_gene: TRBD2
CDR3nt: TGCGCCAGCAGCTTGAGGGGAAGTCTAGCGGGAGGACTGGGCACAGATACGCAGTATTTT
CDR3aa: CASSLRGSLAGGLGTDTQYF

abundance: once
j_gene: TRBJ1-5
v_gene: TRBV5-1
d_gene: -
CDR3nt: TGCGCCAGCAGCTTGGGGGCAGGGAATCAGCCCCAGCATTTT
CDR3aa: CASSLGAGNQPQHF

abundance: once
j_gene: TRBJ1-2
v_gene: TRBV12-3/TRBV12-4
d_gene: TRBD1
CDR3nt: TGTGCCAGCAGGGACAGGGTTGCTGGCTACACCTTC
CDR3aa: CASRDRVAGYTF

abundance: -
j_gene: TRBJ1-2
v_gene: TRBV29-1
d_gene: TRBD1
CDR3nt: TGCAGCGTTGGACAGGGGGCTAACTATGGCTACACCTTC
CDR3aa: CSVGQGANYGYTF

abundance: -
j_gene: TRBJ2-2
v_gene: TRBV19
d_gene: TRBD1
CDR3nt: TGTGCCAGTAGTAGGGGACAGGGGGCGGGCACCGGGGAGCTGTTTTTT
CDR3aa: CASSRGQGAGTGELFF

abundance: -
j_gene: TRBJ2-1
v_gene: TRBV5-6
d_gene: TRBD2
CDR3nt: TGTGCCAGCAGCTTGTTAGGACCTAGCGGCACATACAATGAGCAGTTCTTC
CDR3aa: CASSLLGPSGTYNEQFF

abundance: -
j_gene: TRBJ2-7
v_gene: TRBV7-9
d_gene: -
CDR3nt: TGTGCCAGCAGCTCCGGACAGAGCTCCTACGAGCAGTACTTC
CDR3aa: CASSSGQSSYEQYF

abundance: -
j_gene: TRBJ2-3
v_gene: TRBV28
d_gene: TRBD2
CDR3nt: TGTGCCAGCACCGATTACCGAGCGGGAAGCACAGATACGCAGTATTTT
CDR3aa: CASTDYRAGSTDTQYF

abundance: few
j_gene: TRBJ2-2
v_gene: TRBV5-4
d_gene: TRBD1
CDR3nt: TGTGCCAGCAGCTTGGCAGAAGGGGGCGCTCCCGGGGAGCTGTTTTTT
CDR3aa: CASSLAEGGAPGELFF

abundance: -
j_gene: TRBJ1-4
v_gene: TRBV18
d_gene: -
CDR3nt: TGTGCCAGCTGCGGACAGCGTTGTGAAAAACTGTTTTTT
CDR3aa: CASCGQRCEKLFF

abundance: -
j_gene: TRBJ2-5
v_gene: TRBV11-2
d_gene: -
CDR3nt: TGTGCCAGCAGCCGCCAAGAGACCCAGTACTTC
CDR3aa: CASSRQETQYF

abundance: -
j_gene: TRBJ1-2
v_gene: TRBV7-2
d_gene: TRBD1
CDR3nt: TGTGCCAGCAGACGACAGGGGCTCGGCTATGGCTACACCTTC
CDR3aa: CASRRQGLGYGYTF

abundance: -
j_gene: TRBJ2-1
v_gene: TRBV2
d_gene: TRBD2
CDR3nt: TGTGCCAGCAGTGACGCTAGCGGGCTTTACAATGAGCAGTTCTTC
CDR3aa: CASSDASGLYNEQFF

abundance: once
j_gene: TRBJ2-3
v_gene: TRBV25-1
d_gene: TRBD2
CDR3nt: TGTGCCAGCAGTGAATTACTAGGCGGGAGGGTAGATACGCAGTATTTT
CDR3aa: CASSELLGGRVDTQYF

abundance: -
j_gene: TRBJ2-6
v_gene: TRBV23-1
d_gene: TRBD1
CDR3nt: TGCGCCACCCCCCGGACAGGCACCCACTCTGGGGCCAACGTCCTGACTTTC
CDR3aa: CATPRTGTHSGANVLTF

abundance: few
j_gene: TRBJ2-5
v_gene: TRBV5-4
d_gene: -
CDR3nt: TGTGCCAGCAGCTTGGACCAGACTCGAGAGACCCAGTACTTC
CDR3aa: CASSLDQTRETQYF

abundance: -
j_gene: TRBJ1-2
v_gene: TRBV7-2
d_gene: -
CDR3nt: TGTGCCAGCAGATCCGTAATGACAGGCCTAGAAGGCTACACCTTC
CDR3aa: CASRSVMTGLEGYTF

abundance: -
j_gene: TRBJ1-2
v_gene: TRBV28
d_gene: -
CDR3nt: TGTGCCAGCAGTCTGGGGGCCTCCTTTTATGGCTACACCTTC
CDR3aa: CASSLGASFYGYTF

abundance: -
j_gene: TRBJ2-3
v_gene: TRBV4-2
d_gene: TRBD1
CDR3nt: TGTGCCAGCAGCCCAGGACAGGCGGGCACAGATACGCAGTATTTT
CDR3aa: CASSPGQAGTDTQYF

abundance: -
j_gene: TRBJ2-1
v_gene: TRBV7-3
d_gene: TRBD2
CDR3nt: TGTGCCAGCAGCTTAATGTACGGACTAGCGGGAGTGGCTGGAGAGCAGTTCTTC
CDR3aa: CASSLMYGLAGVAGEQFF

abundance: -
j_gene: TRBJ1-1
v_gene: TRBV19
d_gene: TRBD1
CDR3nt: TGTGCCAGTAGTAAGTCGACAGGGGAGAACACTGAAGCTTTCTTT
CDR3aa: CASSKSTGENTEAFF